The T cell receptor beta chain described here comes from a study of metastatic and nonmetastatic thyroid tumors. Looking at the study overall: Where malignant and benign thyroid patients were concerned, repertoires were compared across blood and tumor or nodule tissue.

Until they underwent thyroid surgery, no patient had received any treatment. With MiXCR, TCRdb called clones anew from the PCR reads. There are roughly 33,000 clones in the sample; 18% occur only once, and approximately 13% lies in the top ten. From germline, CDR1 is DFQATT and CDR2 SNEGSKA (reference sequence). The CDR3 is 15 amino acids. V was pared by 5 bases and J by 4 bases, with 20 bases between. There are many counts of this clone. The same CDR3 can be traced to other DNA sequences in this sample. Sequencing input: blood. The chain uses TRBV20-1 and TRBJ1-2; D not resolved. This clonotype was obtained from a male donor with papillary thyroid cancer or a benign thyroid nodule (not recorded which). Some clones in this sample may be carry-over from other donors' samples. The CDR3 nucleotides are TGCAGTGCTGCTCTGACCGAGGACGCAATCTATGGCTACACCTTC. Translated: CSAALTEDAIYGYTF.